These T cell receptor beta chains were read from a single sample in a study of regulatory T cells in long-lasting Graves disease. TCRdb reprocessed the multiplex PCR reads with MiXCR, giving one entry per CDR3 protein. The table lists approximately 350,000 distinct CDR3 sequences, around 17% of them singletons. The data were also submitted as part of a second study, on T cells in Graves' hyperthyroidism and ophthalmopathy.

Material: peripheral blood mononuclear cells (PBMCs), obtained at new diagnosis, from a patient treated with antithyroid drugs. These receptors all come from a man between 35 and 55 years old with Graves disease. CDR3s include the opening cysteine and the closing phenylalanine or tryptophan. A D gene is named only where the DNA matches it firmly. Clone size is given for some rows only: seen once, a few or many times, or a class if the clone is expanded.

CDR3 DNA | CDR3 protein | V gene | CDR3 length | clone size | D gene | J gene
TGTGCCAGCAGTTTCCCCCAGGGGAATGGCTACACCTTC | CASSFPQGNGYTF | TRBV28 | 13 | many | - | TRBJ1-2
TGTGCCACCTACGAGGCTAGGACGAACACCGGGGAGCTGTTTTTT | CATYEARTNTGELFF | TRBV2 | 15 | many | - | TRBJ2-2
TGTGCCAGCAGCGTAGAAGCGGGGGGGCCTTGGGAGCAGTTCTTC | CASSVEAGGPWEQFF | TRBV9 | 15 | few | TRBD2 | TRBJ2-1
TGTGCCACCAGTGAAGCCGGGACAGGCACAGATACGCAGTATTTT | CATSEAGTGTDTQYF | TRBV24-1 | 15 | many | TRBD1 | TRBJ2-3
TGTGCCAGCAGCCGACAGGGAGGCAATCAGCCCCAGCATTTT | CASSRQGGNQPQHF | TRBV5-4 | 14 | many | TRBD1 | TRBJ1-5
TGTGCCAGCAGCTTGAGCGGGAGCTTGAACAATGAGCAGTTCTTC | CASSLSGSLNNEQFF | TRBV11-3 | 15 | - | TRBD2 | TRBJ2-1
TGCAGTGCTGGGGTCGGGATGAGGACTGAAGCTTTCTTT | CSAGVGMRTEAFF | TRBV20-1 | 13 | few | - | TRBJ1-1
TGCAGTGCTAGTAAGGGGCAAGAGACCCAGTACTTC | CSASKGQETQYF | TRBV20-1 | 12 | many | - | TRBJ2-5
TGTGCCATCAGGGGATACGGGACAGTGGATGGCTACACCTTC | CAIRGYGTVDGYTF | TRBV10-3 | 14 | many | TRBD1 | TRBJ1-2
TGTGCCAGCAGCCGGGACAGGGGAGTTCTGAACACTGAAGCTTTCTTT | CASSRDRGVLNTEAFF | TRBV27 | 16 | - | TRBD1 | TRBJ1-1
TGTGCCAGCAGTTATGCGGGCAGGGGAGGGGATGAGCAGTTCTTC | CASSYAGRGGDEQFF | TRBV6-2/TRBV6-3 | 15 | - | - | TRBJ2-1
TGCAGTGCCACGACTCCAGGGTCACCTAGAGATACGCAGTATTTT | CSATTPGSPRDTQYF | TRBV20-1 | 15 | many | - | TRBJ2-3
TGTGCCAGCAGCCCAGGGGTCGGGGGCGGTGGCTATGGCTACACCTTC | CASSPGVGGGGYGYTF | TRBV28 | 16 | many | - | TRBJ1-2
TGTGCCAGCAGCCAAAACCAGGGTACGGAGACCCAGTACTTC | CASSQNQGTETQYF | TRBV3-1 | 14 | many | - | TRBJ2-5
TGCGCCAGCAGCAGTGACAGGGCCACTAATGAAAAACTGTTTTTT | CASSSDRATNEKLFF | TRBV5-1 | 15 | many | TRBD1 | TRBJ1-4
TGTGCCAGCAGTAAGAACCGGGACGAGCAGTTCTTC | CASSKNRDEQFF | TRBV6-1 | 12 | - | - | TRBJ2-1
TGTGCCAGCAGCAAAACCTACGGGGCTTACCAAGAGACCCAGTACTTC | CASSKTYGAYQETQYF | TRBV27 | 16 | many | - | TRBJ2-5
TGTGCCAGTCGGTATAGCGGGGCCGTGAGGGGGGAGACCCAGTACTTC | CASRYSGAVRGETQYF | TRBV6-1 | 16 | - | TRBD2 | TRBJ2-5
TGCGCCAGCAGCTTGCAGGGTACCTACAATGAGCAGTTCTTC | CASSLQGTYNEQFF | TRBV5-1 | 14 | many | - | TRBJ2-1
TGTGCCAGCTCAACGGACAGGGAAGATACGCAGTATTTT | CASSTDREDTQYF | TRBV18 | 13 | many | TRBD1 | TRBJ2-3
TGTGCCAGCAGTTTATGCCTGGGGTGCGGCGAGCAGTACTTC | CASSLCLGCGEQYF | TRBV28 | 14 | many | - | TRBJ2-7
TGTGCCAGCAGCTCTCACGCTCCCCCGACAGGGGACGAGCAGTACTTC | CASSSHAPPTGDEQYF | TRBV28 | 16 | many | TRBD1 | TRBJ2-7
TGTGCCAGCAGCTTGGTCGGGCAGGGGGCGTACCAAGAGACCCAGTACTTC | CASSLVGQGAYQETQYF | TRBV5-5 | 17 | many | TRBD1 | TRBJ2-5
TGCAGTGCTCGCAAAACACGGGGAGGGGGTGGAAACACCATATATTTT | CSARKTRGGGGNTIYF | TRBV20-1 | 16 | few | - | TRBJ1-3
TGTGCCAGCAGCTTAGATGGGGCAGGGCACACAGATACGCAGTATTTT | CASSLDGAGHTDTQYF | TRBV11-2 | 16 | many | - | TRBJ2-3
TGTGCCAGCAGTACTGCGGCAATTTATAGCAATCAGCCCCAGCATTTT | CASSTAAIYSNQPQHF | TRBV28 | 16 | many | - | TRBJ1-5
TGTGCCAGCAGTTACTCTTTTGAGGCTAGTATGAATGAGCAGTTCTTC | CASSYSFEASMNEQFF | TRBV6-2/TRBV6-3 | 16 | many | - | TRBJ2-1
TGTGCCAGCAGCTTAGGGAAGACGTCTAGCACAGATACGCAGTATTTT | CASSLGKTSSTDTQYF | TRBV11-3 | 16 | many | - | TRBJ2-3
TGTGCCAGCAGTTACCCCAGCGACAGGGTTGGCGACACTGAAGCTTTCTTT | CASSYPSDRVGDTEAFF | TRBV9 | 17 | - | TRBD1 | TRBJ1-1
TGTGCCAGCGCTAATCGGGGGGGCCGACCCGAGACCCAGTACTTC | CASANRGGRPETQYF | TRBV27 | 15 | many | TRBD2 | TRBJ2-5
TGCGCCAGCAGCACAGGACAGAATCAGCCCCAGCATTTT | CASSTGQNQPQHF | TRBV5-1 | 13 | many | - | TRBJ1-5
TGTGCCAGCAGCCAAATATTACAGGGGACGCTGTTTTTT | CASSQILQGTLFF | TRBV14 | 13 | many | TRBD1 | TRBJ2-2
TGTGCCAGCAGCTCCCGGACAGCTCAGAACACTGAAGCTTTCTTT | CASSSRTAQNTEAFF | TRBV11-3 | 15 | many | - | TRBJ1-1
TGTGCCAGCAGTTTACGTTTGGATAGCGGGGGGGCTGGCACAGATACGCAGTATTTT | CASSLRLDSGGAGTDTQYF | TRBV28 | 19 | - | TRBD2 | TRBJ2-3
TGTGCCAGCAGTTTGAACAGGGGGTTGGTCACAGATACGCAGTATTTT | CASSLNRGLVTDTQYF | TRBV28 | 16 | many | TRBD1 | TRBJ2-3